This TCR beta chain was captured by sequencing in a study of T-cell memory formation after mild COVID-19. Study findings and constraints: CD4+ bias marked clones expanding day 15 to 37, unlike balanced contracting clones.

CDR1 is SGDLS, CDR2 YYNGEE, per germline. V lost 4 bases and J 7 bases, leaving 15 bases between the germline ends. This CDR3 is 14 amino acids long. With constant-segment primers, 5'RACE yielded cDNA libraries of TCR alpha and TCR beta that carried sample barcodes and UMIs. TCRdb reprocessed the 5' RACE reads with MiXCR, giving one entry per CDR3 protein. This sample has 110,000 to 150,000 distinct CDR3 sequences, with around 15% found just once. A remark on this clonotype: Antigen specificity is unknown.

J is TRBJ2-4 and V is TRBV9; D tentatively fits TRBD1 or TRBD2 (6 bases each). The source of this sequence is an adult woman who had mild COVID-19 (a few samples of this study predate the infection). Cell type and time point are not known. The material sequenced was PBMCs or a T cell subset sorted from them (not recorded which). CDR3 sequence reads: CASSPPGDNNIQYF. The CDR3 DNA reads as TGTGCCAGCAGCCCCCCGGGGGACAATAACATTCAGTACTTC. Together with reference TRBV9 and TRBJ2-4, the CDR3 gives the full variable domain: DSGVTQTPKHLITATGQRVTLRCSPRSGDLSVYWYQQSLDQGLQFLIQYYNGEERAKGNILERFSAQQFPDLHSELNLSSLELGDSALYFCASSPPGDNNIQYFGAGTRLSVL.